This TCR beta chain came from a study of control samples from healthy donors and cancer patients. Here immunoSEQ multiplex PCR was the method, and the copy in TCRdb shows in-frame clones only, minus some. The table has more than 100,000 clones, 70% to 90% seen once. The germline V gene has CDR1 SGHRS and CDR2 YFSETQ. The CDR3 contains 14 residues. V was pared by 4 bases and J by 0 bases, with 9 bases between. The clonotype originates from a man in his forties in good health. The sequenced sample consisted of blood. J is TRBJ2-3 and V is TRBV5-1; possibly TRBD1 for D (6 bases). The CDR3 protein is CASSIGGSTDTQYF. DNA of the CDR3: TGCGCCAGCAGCATAGGGGGAAGCACAGATACGCAGTATTTT.